Below, 31 T cell receptor beta chains from the same sample are listed, as sequenced in a study of shared clonotypes between healthy human individuals. Here immunoSEQ multiplex PCR was the method, and the copy in TCRdb shows in-frame clones only, minus some. The profile shows millions of clones, approximately 94% of them singletons. Positively selected for CCR7, the CD45RO-negative cells used as naive CD8 cells excluded terminally differentiated effector memory CD45RA+ cells. The source material was naive CD8+ T cells sorted from blood. The receptors were gathered from a man between 18 and 29 years old in good health.

This clone was picked up one time. The V gene is TRBV5-5, the J gene TRBJ2-7, with TRBD2 as a possible D gene (5 bases). Trimming cost V 2 bases and J 10 bases, with 13 bases left between them. CDR1 and CDR2 (germline): SGHKS, YYEKEE (reference sequence). This CDR3 comprises 12 residues. This chain's CDR3 is CASSFLVEGQYF. The DNA of the CDR3 is TGTGCCAGCAGCTTCCTGGTAGAGGGCCAGTACTTC.

This chain connects TRBV6-5 to TRBJ2-7, with a weak D call TRBD1 (5 bases). Germline V CDR1 and CDR2: MNHEY, SVGAGI. The CDR3 extends over 15 amino acids. V lost 1 base, J lost 4 bases, and 14 bases lay in between. The CDR3 reads CASSYWGDQVYEQYF. The CDR3 DNA reads as TGTGCCAGCAGTTACTGGGGCGATCAAGTTTACGAGCAGTACTTC.

The chain is built from TRBV9 and TRBJ2-5; D may correspond to TRBD1 or TRBD2 (6 bases each). Germline V CDR1 and CDR2: SGDLS, YYNGEE. The CDR3 spans 14 residues. Trimming left V 3 bases short and J 2 bases short, with 11 bases between. CDR3 coding DNA: TGTGCCAGCAGCGCGACTAGGGGGCAAGAGACCCAGTACTTC. It encodes CASSATRGQETQYF.

The rearrangement links TRBV9 to TRBJ1-2; TRBD1 matches 7 bases. The CDR3 runs 14 residues. Looked up from germline, CDR1 is SGDLS and CDR2 is YYNGEE. The trim removed 3 bases at V and 4 bases at J, leaving 6 bases unmatched. The CDR3: CASSDTGAPYGYTF. CDR3 in DNA: TGTGCCAGCAGCGATACAGGGGCCCCCTATGGCTACACCTTC.

The V gene is TRBV4-3, the J gene TRBJ2-7, with 9 bases that match TRBD2. With V trimmed by 1 base and J by 4 bases, 8 bases remained unmatched. Germline assignment: CDR1 LGHNA and CDR2 YSLEER. There are 16 residues in the CDR3. The CDR3 reads CASSQGVSSGSYEQYF. In DNA form, the CDR3 reads TGCGCCAGCAGCCAAGGCGTAAGTAGCGGGAGTTACGAGCAGTACTTC.

This clone was found once. This rearrangement joins TRBV5-1 to TRBJ2-2, with 9 bases fitting TRBD2. The CDR3 is 17 residues long. The V gene's germline CDR1 is SGHRS and CDR2 YFSETQ. Trimming cost V 4 bases and J 6 bases; bases outside gene matches: 13. The CDR3 sequence: CASSPPDGSGGPGELFF. The DNA for the CDR3 is TGCGCCAGCAGCCCGCCGGACGGTAGCGGGGGACCCGGGGAGCTGTTTTTT.

Remarks on this clone: Within the sample, other DNA sequences also encode this same CDR3. This rearrangement joins TRBV28 to TRBJ2-4; the match to TRBD1 covers 9 bases. Per germline, CDR1 MDHEN and CDR2 SYDVKM. This CDR3 contains 13 residues. J was trimmed by 1 base and V by 8 bases; bases with no gene match: 0. CDR3 loop: CASGTGAKNIQYF. The CDR3 DNA is TGTGCCAGCGGGACAGGGGCCAAAAACATTCAGTACTTC.

The V gene is TRBV25-1, the J gene TRBJ1-1, with 8 bases identical to TRBD1. The CDR3 runs 12 residues. V lost 4 bases, J lost 11 bases, and 6 bases stayed unmatched. The germline gives CDR1 MGHDK, CDR2 SYGVNS. For the CDR3, the DNA is TGTGCCAGCAGTGGAGGGACAGGATACGCTTTCTTT. As protein: CASSGGTGYAFF.

The rearrangement uses TRBV11-1 and TRBJ2-7; possibly TRBD2 for D (5 bases). V was cut by 2 bases and J by 2 bases, with 16 bases left in between. The CDR3 runs 16 residues. Looked up from germline, CDR1 is SGHAT and CDR2 is FQDESV (reference sequence). CDR3 protein: CASSLFPGVGTYEQYF. In DNA form, the CDR3 reads TGTGCCAGCAGCTTATTCCCCGGGGTAGGGACCTACGAGCAGTACTTC.

V usage is TRBV9 and J usage is TRBJ1-2; TRBD1 agrees at 7 bases. With V trimmed by 3 bases and J by 8 bases, 16 bases remained unmatched. Germline V gene data show CDR1 as SGDLS and CDR2 as YYNGEE. CDR3 length: 16 amino acids. CDR3 loop: CASSGGDSLLELGYTF. CDR3 bases: TGTGCCAGCAGCGGGGGGGACAGTTTATTAGAGCTCGGCTACACCTTC.

The rearrangement joins TRBV27 to TRBJ2-5, with 7 bases that match TRBD2. The CDR3 sequence is 16 residues long. J lost 0 bases, V lost 4 bases, and 8 bases had no gene match. Germline CDR1 reads MNHEY; CDR2 reads SMNVEV (reference sequence). Here the CDR3 reads CASSSLAELYQETQYF. CDR3 in DNA: TGTGCCAGCAGTTCCCTAGCGGAATTGTACCAAGAGACCCAGTACTTC.

The V and J genes are TRBV27 and TRBJ2-2; D not certain. V lost 2 bases and J lost 4, with 8 bases in between. CDR3 length equals 14 residues. In germline, CDR1 is MNHEY, CDR2 SMNVEV (reference sequence). The CDR3 loop is CASSLIQSTGELFF. CDR3 nucleotide sequence: TGTGCCAGCAGTTTAATTCAGAGCACCGGGGAGCTGTTTTTT.

V gene TRBV6-5 combines with J gene TRBJ2-3, with D possibly TRBD1 on 6 matching bases. The germline V gene has CDR1 MNHEY and CDR2 SVGAGI. V dropped 2 bases and J dropped 0 bases, with 12 bases sitting between them. CDR3 length equals 16 residues. CDR3 DNA: TGTGCCAGCAGTTACCAAGGGGGTTCTAGCACAGATACGCAGTATTTT. It is translated as CASSYQGGSSTDTQYF.

The chain uses TRBV13 and TRBJ2-3; no clear D gene. CDR1 is PRHDT, CDR2 FYEKMQ, per germline (reference sequence). V was trimmed by 0 bases and J by 6 bases, leaving 7 bases between them. The CDR3 length is 13 residues. CDR3 DNA sequence: TGTGCCAGCAGCTTAGGCTTCTGGGATACGCAGTATTTT. It translates to CASSLGFWDTQYF.

The chain carries TRBV6-1 and TRBJ1-5; D uncertain. The V end was cut by 8 bases, the J end by 7 bases, with 6 bases between. Germline lookup yields CDR1 MNHNS and CDR2 SASEGT. The CDR3 sequence is 10 residues long. CDR3 residues: CASGVQPQHF. For the CDR3, the DNA is TGTGCCAGCGGCGTGCAGCCCCAGCATTTT.

Comment on this clone: Other DNA sequences in this specimen translate into the identical CDR3. The J gene is TRBJ1-4, the V gene TRBV28, with D tentatively TRBD1 (5 bases). Trimming pared 6 bases from V and 0 bases from J, leaving 11 bases between. From germline, CDR1 is MDHEN and CDR2 SYDVKM. This CDR3 comprises 15 residues. The CDR3 coding sequence is TGTGCCAGCAGCCCCCTAGGGGCAACTAATGAAAAACTGTTTTTT. The encoded protein is CASSPLGATNEKLFF. The whole variable domain, remainder taken from reference TRBV28 and TRBJ1-4, is DVKVTQSSRYLVKRTGEKVFLECVQDMDHENMFWYRQDPGLGLRLIYFSYDVKMKEKGDIPEGYSVSREKKERFSLILESASTNQTSMYLCASSPLGATNEKLFFGSGTQLSVL.

In its sample, this clone was seen once. J is TRBJ2-7 and V is TRBV4-1, with 7 bases identical to TRBD1. Germline V lookup: CDR1 MGHRA, CDR2 YSYEKL. The CDR3 has 14 amino acids. Trimming at V came to 4 bases and at J to 0 bases, leaving 3 bases not matched to a gene. In DNA, the CDR3 is TGCGCCAGCAGCCTCGGGACAGCCTCCTACGAGCAGTACTTC. Its protein product is CASSLGTASYEQYF.

The chain is built from TRBV7-9 and TRBJ2-4; 9 positions match TRBD2. CDR1 is SEHNR and CDR2 is FQNEAQ in the germline V gene (reference sequence). With V trimmed by 5 bases and J by 8 bases, 19 bases remained unmatched. CDR3 length: 18 residues. CDR3 sequence reads: CASSTPTESGGIGDIQYF. CDR3 DNA: TGTGCCAGCAGCACCCCGACTGAAAGCGGGGGGATTGGGGACATTCAGTACTTC.

The V and J genes are TRBV6-6 and TRBJ1-2; D is ambiguous. Germline V gene sequence: CDR1 MNHNY, CDR2 SVGAGI (reference sequence). The germline V and J ends were trimmed by 5 bases and 4 bases, with 5 bases remaining between them. This CDR3 has 11 residues. CDR3 DNA sequence: TGTGCCAGCAGTACAAGCTATGGCTACACCTTC. Translation gives CASSTSYGYTF.

The chain combines TRBV5-5 with TRBJ2-7; 7 bases agree with TRBD1. Germline loops: CDR1 SGHKS, CDR2 YYEKEE (reference sequence). V lost 1 base, J lost 2 bases, and 6 bases stayed unmatched. The CDR3 spans 15 residues. Written as DNA, the CDR3 is TGTGCCAGCAGCTTGAGACAGGGAGAGGCCTACGAGCAGTACTTC. Residues: CASSLRQGEAYEQYF.

For this clone: Other DNA sequences in this sample translate to the same CDR3. This chain joins TRBV7-9 and TRBJ2-7, with D possibly matching TRBD1 (6 bases). Deletions cut 6 bases from V and 2 bases from J, with 11 bases between. The length of the CDR3 is 13 residues. Germline CDR1 SEHNR, CDR2 FQNEAQ (reference sequence). The CDR3 protein is CASSGGGTYEQYF. The CDR3 DNA follows: TGTGCCAGCAGTGGGGGCGGTACCTACGAGCAGTACTTC.

The chain recombines TRBV25-1 with TRBJ2-1; D is perhaps TRBD2 (6 bases). Germline lookup yields CDR1 MGHDK and CDR2 SYGVNS. The CDR3 consists of 15 residues. Trimming shortened V by 3 bases and J by 5 bases, and 14 bases separated the two germline ends. The CDR3 is CASSDPFGTHNEQFF. The CDR3 DNA sequence: TGTGCCAGCAGTGACCCGTTCGGGACTCACAATGAGCAGTTCTTC.

This clone came up once. A much bigger clone sits one base away, suggesting this may be a read error. Other DNA variants within this sample encode the same CDR3. The J gene is TRBJ2-7, the V gene TRBV27; 8 bases align to TRBD1. Germline V gene sequence: CDR1 MNHEY, CDR2 SMNVEV (reference sequence). The V gene end was trimmed by 4 bases and the J gene end by 1 base; junction bases not matched to a gene: 0. There are 13 residues in the CDR3. CDR3 sequence (DNA): TGTGCCAGCAGTTGGACAGGGTCCTACGAGCAGTACTTC. It encodes CASSWTGSYEQYF.

The rearrangement joins TRBV7-9 to TRBJ2-3; TRBD2 is a possible D gene (6 bases). The CDR3 covers 18 residues. Germline loops: CDR1 SEHNR, CDR2 FQNEAQ (reference sequence). V lost 5 bases, J lost 3 bases, and 24 bases lay in between. The CDR3 nucleotides read TGTGCCAGCAGCCCTCTTTGGGGGGAACCTCGACATACAGATACGCAGTATTTT. The encoded protein is CASSPLWGEPRHTDTQYF.

The chain carries TRBV6-5 and TRBJ1-1, with 11 bases fitting TRBD1. V lost 4 bases to trimming and J lost 7 bases; unmatched junction nucleotides: 5. The germline CDR1 and CDR2 sequences are MNHEY and SVGAGI. The CDR3 has 14 residues. The CDR3 nucleotides are TGTGCCAGCAGTTTAGGACAGGGGGCTGTTGAAGCTTTCTTT. It encodes CASSLGQGAVEAFF.

The genes are TRBV5-1 and TRBJ2-7; D is perhaps TRBD1 (5 bases). Germline CDR1 SGHRS, CDR2 YFSETQ. This CDR3 has 18 amino acids. The V and J ends lost 0 bases and 0 bases respectively, with 19 bases between them. CDR3 sequence (DNA): TGCGCCAGCAGCTTGGGAAACTTACAGACAGTCAGCTCCTACGAGCAGTACTTC. Translation gives CASSLGNLQTVSSYEQYF.

In the case of this clone: The sample contains more than one DNA sequence encoding this CDR3. This chain uses TRBV27 with TRBJ1-5; D gene ambiguous. This CDR3 contains 14 residues. The germline CDR1 and CDR2 sequences are MNHEY and SMNVEV (reference sequence). The V and J ends lost 5 bases and 0 bases respectively, with 8 bases between them. The CDR3 loop is CASSVGGSNQPQHF. The CDR3 coding sequence is TGTGCCAGCAGTGTTGGAGGTAGCAATCAGCCCCAGCATTTT.

This chain joins TRBV23-1 and TRBJ2-7, with D maybe TRBD2 (5 bases). TRBV23-1 qualifies as an ORF whose function is uncertain. This CDR3 has 16 amino acids. V was cut by 0 bases and J by 3 bases, with 15 bases left in between. CDR3 DNA sequence: TGCGCCAGCAGTCAATCGCCCCGGGAATCGCGCTACGAGCAGTACTTC. Its protein product is CASSQSPRESRYEQYF.

V usage is TRBV11-2 and J usage is TRBJ2-1; the match to TRBD2 covers 10 bases. Per germline, CDR1 SGHAT and CDR2 FQNNGV. V was clipped by 5 bases and J by 6 bases; unmatched bases: 10. CDR3 length: 16 amino acids. The CDR3 sequence is CASSPPGLASSNEQFF. The DNA of the CDR3 is TGTGCCAGCAGCCCCCCGGGACTAGCGTCTAGCAATGAGCAGTTCTTC.

The chain employs TRBV27 and TRBJ2-7, with D unresolved. Germline V CDR1 and CDR2: MNHEY, SMNVEV (reference sequence). V shed 4 bases and J shed 6 bases, with 7 bases lying between them. The CDR3 is made up of 11 amino acids. The DNA of the CDR3 is TGTGCCAGCAGTTACGGAGTCGAGCAGTACTTC. This translates into CASSYGVEQYF.

The chain employs TRBV18 and TRBJ1-1; the D is unclear. Per germline, CDR1 KGHSH and CDR2 LQKENI. The CDR3 is 13 amino acids. Trimming took 2 bases from V and 11 from J, leaving 15 bases between them. The CDR3 reads CASSPFEWESAFF. CDR3 nucleotide sequence: TGTGCCAGCTCACCATTTGAATGGGAGTCGGCTTTCTTT.